This T cell receptor beta chain was sequenced during a study of T cells in Graves' hyperthyroidism and ophthalmopathy. This CDR3 spans 17 amino acids. Germline CDR1 is SGHVS and CDR2 is FQNEAQ. As regards this clonotype: Compared with germline, one end of the junction differs, possibly owing to a read error.

Enrolled ophthalmopathy patients presented with a Clinical Activity Score of at least 3, a NOSPECS grade of at least 4, and disease duration under 3 months. Clinical symptoms, serum thyroxine, TRAb, thyroid ultrasound and orbital computed tomography established diagnosis. RNA transcripts served as the template for amplifying TCR beta CDR3 regions. First-round RT-PCR of the TCR CDR3 relied on the HTBI primer set. TCRdb reanalysed the multiplex PCR reads using MiXCR and keeps one entry per CDR3 protein. The sample lists hundreds of thousands of distinct CDR3 sequences, approximately 16% occurring once.

This chain joins TRBV7-8 and TRBJ2-3, with 9 bases that match TRBD2. The sequenced sample was blood. This sequence originates from a woman aged 40 to 49 with Graves' ophthalmopathy. The CDR3: CASSPWGGRVLTNTQYF. In nucleotides, the CDR3 is TGTGCCAGCAGCCCCTGGGGCGGGAGGGTCCTCACAAATACGCAGTATTTT.